The 30 T cell receptor beta chains in this list originate from one sample, sequenced in a study of T cells after yellow fever vaccination. MiXCR was run by TCRdb on the 5' RACE reads, yielding one entry per CDR3 protein. Among about 360,000 distinct CDR3 sequences listed, 6.2% were seen once. The sample consisted of PBMCs, taken 5 days after the yellow fever booster vaccination. These receptors were obtained from a man aged 30 to 39 who received the YFV17D yellow fever vaccine.

This clonotype was recorded many times. The chain uses TRBV11-1 and TRBJ2-3, with 8 bases aligning to TRBD1. CDR3 length: 18 amino acids. The ends lost 2 bases at V and 2 bases at J; junction bases unmatched: 12. Germline CDR1 and CDR2: SGHAT and FQDESV (reference sequence). CDR3 sequence (DNA): TGTGCCAGCAGCTTACCGGGACAGGCCACCCCCCCCACAGATACGCAGTATTTT. Residues: CASSLPGQATPPTDTQYF.

The chain uses TRBV7-8 and TRBJ2-5, with 7 bases matching TRBD2. In germline, CDR1 is SGHVS, CDR2 FQNEAQ. V shed 5 bases, J shed 4 bases, and the junction held 13 bases outside the gene matches. The CDR3 spans 16 residues. The CDR3 nucleotides read TGTGCCAGCAGCCCAACCTCTGGACTAGTTTCAGAGACCCAGTACTTC. Encoded protein: CASSPTSGLVSETQYF. Supplemented by reference TRBV7-8 and TRBJ2-5, the full variable domain reads GAGVSQSPRYKVAKRGQDVALRCDPISGHVSLFWYQQALGQGPEFLTYFQNEAQLDKSGLPSDRFFAERPEGSVSTLKIQRTQQEDSAVYLCASSPTSGLVSETQYFGPGTRLLVL.

This clonotype was recorded many times. The chain couples TRBV12-3 or TRBV12-4 to TRBJ2-1; no firm D call. The V end was cut by 1 base, the J end by 9 bases, with 13 bases between. The length of the CDR3 is 14 residues. The CDR3 spells CASSLVSHVGEQFF. The CDR3 coding sequence is TGTGCCAGCAGTTTAGTGTCTCATGTGGGTGAGCAGTTCTTC.

This clonotype was seen a few times. V and J are TRBV7-9 and TRBJ2-1, with 9 bases matching TRBD2. This CDR3 region has 16 residues. V trimming: 5 bases; J trimming: 6 bases; junction bases outside the gene matches: 11. Germline CDR1 is SEHNR and CDR2 is FQNEAQ (reference sequence). CDR3 sequence reads: CASSDLAGDSGNEQFF. CDR3 DNA sequence: TGTGCCAGCAGCGACTTAGCGGGAGATAGTGGCAATGAGCAGTTCTTC.

This clonotype was observed a few times. The chain combines TRBV20-1 with TRBJ2-5; 7 positions match TRBD2. Trimming took 3 bases from V and 2 from J; bases not matched to a gene: 9. In germline, CDR1 is DFQATT, CDR2 SNEGSKA (reference sequence). This CDR3 is 15 amino acids long. This CDR3 is CSASLRGRPQETQYF. The CDR3 bases are TGCAGTGCTAGTCTGCGCGGGAGACCACAAGAGACCCAGTACTTC.

V and J are TRBV7-9 and TRBJ1-4; 8 nucleotides line up with TRBD1. Per the germline V gene, CDR1 is SEHNR and CDR2 is FQNEAQ (reference sequence). The V gene end was trimmed by 5 bases and the J gene end by 8 bases; junction bases not matched to a gene: 7. The CDR3 contains 14 residues. CDR3 nucleotide sequence: TGTGCCAGCAGCCTGGACAGGGCAGGCGAAAAACTGTTTTTT. It codes for CASSLDRAGEKLFF.

The chain is built from TRBV5-1 and TRBJ2-1; the D gene is possibly TRBD2 (6 bases). Germline CDR1 SGHRS, CDR2 YFSETQ. CDR3 length equals 15 residues. Trimming cost V 0 bases and J 7 bases, with 14 bases left between them. The CDR3 DNA reads TGCGCCAGCAGCTTGGCGGGGGATGTTCGGAATGAGCAGTTCTTC. Its protein product is CASSLAGDVRNEQFF.

The chain recombines TRBV10-3 with TRBJ2-6; 7 positions match TRBD1. Germline V CDR1 and CDR2: ENHRY, SYGVKD. V was clipped by 5 bases and J by 11 bases; unmatched bases: 3. CDR3 length: 12 residues. In DNA, the CDR3 is TGTGCCATCAGTCTCACAGGGGACGTCCTGACTTTC. Encoded protein: CAISLTGDVLTF.

The V and J genes are TRBV20-1 and TRBJ2-3, with TRBD2 matching over 7 bases. This CDR3 is built from 15 residues. In germline, CDR1 is DFQATT, CDR2 SNEGSKA (reference sequence). J was trimmed by 3 bases and V by 0 bases; bases with no gene match: 6. CDR3 nucleotides: TGCAGTGCTAGAGACGGCGGGAGTGGTACAGATACGCAGTATTTT. Amino acid sequence: CSARDGGSGTDTQYF.

A remark on this clonotype: A read error may explain this, as a much larger clone is one base away. This chain connects TRBV4-3 to TRBJ2-1; 13 nucleotides match TRBD2. This CDR3 has 18 amino acids. Germline V gives CDR1 LGHNA, CDR2 YSLEER. The CDR3 nucleotides are TGCGCCAGCAGCCAAGATCAGGGGAGACTAGCGGGAGGCGTTGAGCAGTTATTC. Translated, it gives CASSQDQGRLAGGVEQLF.

A few counts support this clonotype. The V gene is TRBV19, the J gene TRBJ2-1; 13 bases agree with TRBD2. Germline-derived CDR1 and CDR2 are LNHDA and SQIVND (reference sequence). The CDR3 has 15 amino acids. V lost 7 bases to trimming and J lost 9 bases; unmatched junction nucleotides: 9. The CDR3 sequence is CASIGLAGAVSEQFF. As DNA, the CDR3 is TGTGCCAGTATAGGACTAGCGGGAGCGGTTAGTGAGCAGTTCTTC.

The chain links TRBV7-3 to TRBJ2-3; tentatively, D is TRBD2 (5 bases). V was clipped by 5 bases and J by 5 bases, with 17 bases between them. The CDR3 spans 15 residues. The V gene's germline CDR1 is SGHTA and CDR2 FQGTGA. The CDR3 nucleotides are TGTGCCAGCAGCCGCATGGGGTCAGGAGGAGATACGCAGTATTTT. Its translation: CASSRMGSGGDTQYF.

This clonotype was counted between two and nine times. This sequence joins TRBV19 and TRBJ2-1; 9 bases match TRBD1. The CDR3 is 14 amino acids. The V segment lost 8 bases and the J segment 5 bases; nucleotides outside the gene matches: 7. Germline V lookup: CDR1 LNHDA, CDR2 SQIVND (reference sequence). Here the CDR3 DNA reads TGTGCCAGTGGACAACAGGGGGCGGACAATGAGCAGTTCTTC. Protein sequence: CASGQQGADNEQFF. Full variable domain (rest looked up from reference TRBV19 and TRBJ2-1): DGGITQSPKYLFRKEGQNVTLSCEQNLNHDAMYWYRQDPGQGLRLIYYSQIVNDFQKGDIAEGYSVSREKKESFPLTVTSAQKNPTAFYLCASGQQGADNEQFFGPGTRLTVL.

This chain links TRBV7-8 with TRBJ2-1; 8 nucleotides agree with TRBD2. After removal of 5 bases from V and 9 bases from J, the junction contained 6 bases not matched to a gene. The germline V gene encodes CDR1 SGHVS and CDR2 FQNEAQ. This CDR3 has 13 amino acids. The CDR3 DNA follows: TGTGCCAGCAGCCGCGGGAGGACGGTTGAGCAGTTCTTC. Amino acid sequence: CASSRGRTVEQFF.

This clonotype appeared a few times. The V call is TRBV29-1, the J call TRBJ2-3, with TRBD2 matching over 7 bases. With V trimmed by 6 bases and J by 2 bases, 5 bases remained unmatched. Germline CDR1 SQVTM, CDR2 ANQGSEA. The CDR3 loop spans 13 amino acids. The CDR3 loop reads CSVTSGNTDTQYF. The CDR3 bases are TGCAGCGTAACGAGCGGGAACACAGATACGCAGTATTTT.

The chain couples TRBV6-4 to TRBJ2-1; TRBD2 aligns across 7 bases. This CDR3 is built from 16 residues. Germline CDR1 is MRHNA and CDR2 is SNTAGT. Germline trimming cut 5 bases from V and 0 bases from J; bases unmatched to any gene: 7. For the CDR3, the DNA is TGTGCCAGCAGTCCGGAGGGCGGGAGCTCCTACAATGAGCAGTTCTTC. This sequence encodes CASSPEGGSSYNEQFF.

This clonotype showed up many times. Mismatch with germline at one junction end may stem from a read error. The genes are TRBV29-1 and TRBJ2-1, with D tentatively TRBD2 (5 bases). The germline V gene has CDR1 SQVTM and CDR2 ANQGSEA. CDR3 length: 14 amino acids. Written as DNA, the CDR3 is TGCAGCTTTGACGGTGACTACCCGTACAATGAGCAGTTCTTC. Protein sequence: CSFDGDYPYNEQFF.

Ten or more counts support this clonotype. The CDR3 DNA is TGTGCCAGCAGCCACTCGGCACAGGGGCTTAATGAGCAGTTCTTC. Its translation: CASSHSAQGLNEQFF. The rearrangement joins TRBV3-1 to TRBJ2-1; 7 nucleotides match TRBD1. Germline lookup yields CDR1 LGHDT and CDR2 YNNKEL (reference sequence). This CDR3 is built from 15 residues. V lost 3 bases to trimming and J lost 7 bases; unmatched junction nucleotides: 9.

The rearrangement uses TRBV7-9 and TRBJ1-6; D is possibly TRBD1 (5 bases). Trimming left V 3 bases short and J 7 bases short, with 13 bases between. The germline V gene has CDR1 SEHNR and CDR2 FQNEAQ (reference sequence). This CDR3 comprises 15 residues. Here the CDR3 DNA reads TGTGCCAGCAGCTTCCTCACCTCAGGGAATTCACCCCTCCACTTT. This translates into CASSFLTSGNSPLHF.

The rearrangement links TRBV10-3 to TRBJ2-3; 7 nucleotides match TRBD2. V was clipped by 7 bases and J by 6 bases; unmatched bases: 7. CDR1 and CDR2 from the germline V gene are ENHRY and SYGVKD. The length of the CDR3 is 13 residues. The CDR3 protein is CAITPQLADTQYF. The DNA of the CDR3 is TGTGCCATCACCCCCCAACTAGCGGATACGCAGTATTTT.

Only a few counts were recorded for this clonotype. V is TRBV5-1 and J is TRBJ2-5; 9 nucleotides align to TRBD2. In germline, CDR1 is SGHRS, CDR2 YFSETQ. Trimming at V came to 0 bases and at J to 0 bases, leaving 6 bases not matched to a gene. The CDR3 consists of 17 residues. The CDR3 DNA is TGCGCCAGCAGCTTGGGACTAGCGGACTCGTACCAAGAGACCCAGTACTTC. This codes for CASSLGLADSYQETQYF.

This clonotype was observed at least ten times. The chain couples TRBV18 to TRBJ2-1; 11 bases agree with TRBD2. There are 16 residues in the CDR3. The germline V gene encodes CDR1 KGHSH and CDR2 LQKENI. The ends lost 6 bases at V and 3 bases at J; junction bases unmatched: 7. This CDR3 reads CASSPSTSGVYNEQFF. The CDR3 nucleotides read TGTGCCAGCTCGCCCTCGACTAGCGGGGTCTACAATGAGCAGTTCTTC. The full variable domain, in which reference TRBV18 and TRBJ2-1 provide the parts outside the CDR3, is NAGVMQNPRHLVRRRGQEARLRCSPMKGHSHVYWYRQLPEEGLKFMVYLQKENIIDESGMPKERFSAEFPKEGPSILRIQQVVRGDSAAYFCASSPSTSGVYNEQFFGPGTRLTVL.

This clonotype was found many times. The V call is TRBV6-2 or TRBV6-3, the J call TRBJ2-3, with 7 bases aligning to TRBD2. This CDR3 contains 16 residues. V lost 8 bases, J lost 1 base, and 12 bases stayed unmatched. Germline V gene data show CDR1 as MNHEY and CDR2 as SVGEGT. Here the CDR3 DNA reads TGTGCCAGCTATCCACGCGCGGGGGTCCGCACAGATACGCAGTATTTT. It specifies CASYPRAGVRTDTQYF.

This clonotype was found a few times. At one end, the junction sequence differs from germline, possibly due to a read error. The chain uses TRBV20-1 and TRBJ2-1; D possibly corresponds to TRBD2 (5 bases). The germline gives CDR1 DFQATT, CDR2 SNEGSKA (reference sequence). This CDR3 region has 16 residues. For the CDR3, the DNA is TGCTGTGCTAGATCCCGTCGGGAAGGAGCCTACAATGAGCAGTTCTTC. Translation gives CCARSRREGAYNEQFF.

The sample holds many counts of this clonotype. J is TRBJ2-6 and V is TRBV7-8, with D unresolved. Germline CDR1 SGHVS, CDR2 FQNEAQ. The V end lost 1 base, the J end lost 2 bases, and 6 bases lay between the germline ends. The CDR3 runs 15 residues. The CDR3 bases are TGTGCCAGCAGCTTAGGCGGTCCTGGGGCCAACGTCCTGACTTTC. Its translation: CASSLGGPGANVLTF.

This clonotype was recorded a few times. CDR3 DNA sequence: TGTGCCAGCAGCTTAGCTAGACTAGCGGGAAGGGAGACCCAGTACTTC. It codes for CASSLARLAGRETQYF. J is TRBJ2-5 and V is TRBV7-2; 11 bases align to TRBD2. With V trimmed by 0 bases and J by 5 bases, 5 bases remained unmatched. The CDR3 extends over 16 amino acids. CDR1 is SGHTA, CDR2 FQGNSA, per germline.

The rearrangement uses TRBV4-2 and TRBJ2-4; the match to TRBD1 covers 7 bases. Trimming removed 1 base from V and 3 bases from J; junction bases left unmatched: 3. This CDR3 is 15 amino acids long. Germline V gives CDR1 LGHNA, CDR2 YNFKEQ. CDR3 sequence: CASSQAGQDKNIQYF. For the CDR3, the DNA is TGTGCCAGCAGCCAAGCCGGACAGGACAAAAACATTCAGTACTTC.

This chain uses TRBV28 with TRBJ2-3; 9 nucleotides agree with TRBD2. Germline V gene sequence: CDR1 MDHEN, CDR2 SYDVKM. The length of the CDR3 is 17 residues. With 0 bases clipped from V and 0 bases from J, the junction kept 4 bases outside the gene matches. The CDR3 is CASSLWGLAGSTDTQYF. In nucleotides, the CDR3 is TGTGCCAGCAGTTTATGGGGCCTAGCGGGAAGCACAGATACGCAGTATTTT.

As concerns this clonotype: Since a much larger clone is just one base distant, this may be a read error. The chain uses TRBV27 and TRBJ2-5; TRBD1 is a possible D gene (6 bases). Germline V lookup: CDR1 MNHEY, CDR2 SMNVEV (reference sequence). The CDR3 loop spans 15 amino acids. Between the trimmed V and J ends, which lost 5 bases and 5 bases, there was a span of 18 bases. The CDR3: CASSPEPRGRETQYF. The CDR3 coding sequence is TGTGCCAGCAGTCCCGAGCCCAGGGGCCGGGAGACCCAGTACTTC.

The J gene is TRBJ2-1, the V gene TRBV5-1; D gene ambiguous. Between the trimmed V and J ends, which lost 5 bases and 4 bases, there was a span of 7 bases. CDR1 and CDR2 from the germline V gene are SGHRS and YFSETQ. The CDR3 is made up of 12 amino acids. DNA of the CDR3: TGCGCCAGCAGACCCGGTTACAATGAGCAGTTCTTC. This sequence encodes CASRPGYNEQFF.